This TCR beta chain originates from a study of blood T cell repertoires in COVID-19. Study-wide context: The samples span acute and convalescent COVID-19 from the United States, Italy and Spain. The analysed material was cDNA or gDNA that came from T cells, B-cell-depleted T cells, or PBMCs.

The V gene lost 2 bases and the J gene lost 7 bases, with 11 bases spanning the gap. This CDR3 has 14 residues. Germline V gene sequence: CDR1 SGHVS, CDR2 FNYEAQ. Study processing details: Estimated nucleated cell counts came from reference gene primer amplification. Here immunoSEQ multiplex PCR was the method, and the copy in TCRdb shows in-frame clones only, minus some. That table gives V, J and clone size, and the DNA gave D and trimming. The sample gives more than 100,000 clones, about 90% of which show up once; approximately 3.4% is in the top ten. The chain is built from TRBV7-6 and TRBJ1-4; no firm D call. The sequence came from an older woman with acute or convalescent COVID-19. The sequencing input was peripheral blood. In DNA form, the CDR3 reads TGTGCCAGCAGCTTACGACTCTTCGGTGAAAAACTGTTTTTT. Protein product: CASSLRLFGEKLFF.